This T cell receptor (beta chain) was identified in a study of preoperative IRX-2 immunotherapy in early breast cancer. Only in-frame clones appear in the TCRdb table, and some are missing; sequencing was by immunoSEQ multiplex PCR. The table shows about 38,000 clones, with around four fifths occurring only once. Described treatment: preoperative locoregional IRX-2 cytokine immunotherapy. This phase Ib study tested locoregional IRX-2 cytokine immunotherapy given before surgery. This clonotype was obtained from a human donor with breast cancer. Sequenced material: lymph node tissue, taken after IRX-2 immunotherapy.

The CDR3 DNA is TGTGCCAGCATTAGGGATCCTAATTCACCCCTCCACTTT. It encodes CASIRDPNSPLHF. This rearrangement joins TRBV2 to TRBJ1-6, with D hard to call. CDR3 length: 13 amino acids. V shed 7 bases and J shed 6 bases, with 10 bases lying between them. Germline CDR1 SNHLY, CDR2 FYNNEI.